One T cell receptor beta chain is described in this entry. Its antigen specificity is not known. Qualities for individual bases were not recorded, and no much larger clone is one base off. These data belong to a study of T cell responses to AZD1222 COVID-19 vaccine (dated by TCRdb to about 2021). Background for the entire study: TCR sequencing was performed for roughly 250 trial participants, of whom roughly 200 were given two doses of AZD1222 and roughly 25 were given two doses of MenACWY control vaccine. Trial participants were enrolled by age into subgroups of 18-55, 56-69 and 70-plus years, and 148, 28 and 57 TCR-sequenced participants, respectively, were included in these subgroups.

The CDR3 regions of human TCRbeta chains were subjected to immunosequencing. The study's processing was this. Repertoire TCRs were matched against a reference library of SARS-CoV-2-specific TCRs generated with the MIRA antigen-specificity platform. Breadth was defined as the fraction of unique TCRs that were SARS-CoV-2-associated. Depth was defined as the fraction of total T cells that were SARS-CoV-2-associated. Using the MIRA data, each spike-specific TCR was assigned both to the spike region to which the TCR was reactive and to a CD4 or CD8 class. Log10-transformed breadth and depth values were compared by one-way ANOVA with Sidak's multiple comparisons tests. The clones in this table, taken by TCRdb from immuneACCESS, are in-frame only. Not every clone is retained; where verified, under half of the shortfall comes from an unresolved V gene, and the cause of the rest is unknown. The V and J calls and clone size are taken from that table; D and trimming were inferred from the DNA. In this sample the table shows about 150,000 clones, approximately 90% of which occur a single time. The ten largest account for approximately 1.2% of the sample.

Taken from the germline V gene, the CDR1 and CDR2 loops are MGHRA and YSYEKL. Relative to germline, V is missing 1 base and J is missing 7 bases, with 17 bases of the junction outside any gene match. The CDR3 runs 18 residues from the cysteine to the phenylalanine. The DNA shown is the 54-base CDR3, in frame from base 1. This specimen's time point label, interpreted: about 28 days (+/-7) after the second vaccine dose. AZD1222 recipients whose second dose came at about 4 weeks and those whose second dose came at about 12 weeks were combined into one group, since spike-specific TCR depth and breadth did not differ between the two schedules. Vaccinee samples were obtained from the UK trials COV001 and COV002, which included a single-blind randomized controlled phase 2/3 trial of AZD1222 (ChAdOx1 nCoV-19) in healthy adults. Trial participant PBMC samples were collected at day 0 and day 28 after the second dose for TCRbeta chain sequencing.

Overall study outcomes, separate from this receptor: Because no samples from the day 14 peak response were available, repertoires could be characterized only after the peak T cell response. Participants were mostly white British and included more females than males, and it was suggested by the authors that clonal diversity may have been underestimated. The whole spike protein was spanned by vaccine-associated CD4 TCRs, and dominant responses were seen in regions 160-218 and 743-854. In the small 56-69-year group, the increase in depth fell short of significance, most likely because of low power. Conclusions about previously exposed vaccinees are limited, since just six or seven AZD1222 recipients were seropositive for SARS-CoV-2 at baseline. Reportedly, close to half of the unique spike-specific TCRs recognized epitopes lying outside the regions that are mutated in the B.1.351 and B.1.1.7 variants. After two AZD1222 doses, both the breadth and the depth of spike-specific TCRs were significantly higher than at day 0 and than in MenACWY recipients.

The sample here was peripheral blood, taken 28 days after the second AZD1222 dose. The chain couples TRBV4-1 to TRBJ2-3; 7 bases in between match TRBD2. The TCR originated in an adult who received the AZD1222 COVID-19 vaccine. The CDR3 reads as follows: CASSQGLLRRGFENTQYF. The sequenced DNA is TGCGCCAGCAGCCAAGGCCTGCTCCGGCGGGGGTTCGAGAATACGCAGTATTTT.